A single T cell receptor (beta chain) is shown here with its context. Its antigen is unidentified. 60 Vbeta and 13 Jbeta primers were used in PCR. As originally analysed: In a later analysis, of around 83 million unique beta chains, about 12 million appeared in at least two donors. Only in-frame clones appear in the TCRdb table, and some are missing; sequencing was by immunoSEQ multiplex PCR. That table gives V, J and clone size, and the DNA gave D and trimming. The sample's table shows tens of thousands of clones. This record comes from a study of cytomegalovirus exposure and HLA in healthy donors. At the level of the study: HLA-typed donors contributed about 85 million unique TCRs, which were held in an early data release.

Study results and limitations: Diagnosis of cytomegalovirus status made by the classifier reportedly showed high specificity and sensitivity.

The germline V gene encodes CDR1 SQVTM and CDR2 ANQGSEA. This CDR3 is 14 amino acids long. V shed 6 bases and J 8 bases; nucleotides not matched to a gene: 8. The source material was PBMCs. The chain combines TRBV29-1 with TRBJ2-1; TRBD1 matches 12 bases. This sequence was found in a female donor in good health and CMV-seronegative. For the CDR3, the DNA is TGCAGCGTCCATTCCGGGACAGGGGGCGATGAGCAGTTCTTC. Amino acids: CSVHSGTGGDEQFF.